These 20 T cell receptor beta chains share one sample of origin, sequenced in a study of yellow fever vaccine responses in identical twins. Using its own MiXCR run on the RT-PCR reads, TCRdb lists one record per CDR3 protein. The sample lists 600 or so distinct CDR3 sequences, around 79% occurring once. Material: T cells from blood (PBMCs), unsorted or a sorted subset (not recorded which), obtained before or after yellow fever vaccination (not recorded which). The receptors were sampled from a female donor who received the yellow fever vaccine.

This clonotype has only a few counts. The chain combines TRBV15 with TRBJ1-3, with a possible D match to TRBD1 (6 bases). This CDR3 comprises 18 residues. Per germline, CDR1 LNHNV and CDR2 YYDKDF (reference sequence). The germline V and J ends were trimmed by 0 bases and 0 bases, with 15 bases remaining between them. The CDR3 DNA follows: TGTGCCACCAGCAGAGATGGGGGCCCAACCTTCTCTGGAAACACCATATATTTT. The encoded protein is CATSRDGGPTFSGNTIYF.

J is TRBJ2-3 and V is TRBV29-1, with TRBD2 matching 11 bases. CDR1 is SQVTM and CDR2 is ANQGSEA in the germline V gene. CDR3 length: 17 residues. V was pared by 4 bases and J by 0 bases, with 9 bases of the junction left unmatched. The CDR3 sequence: CSVGGAGLAVSTDTQYF. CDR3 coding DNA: TGCAGCGTTGGGGGCGCGGGACTAGCGGTTAGCACAGATACGCAGTATTTT.

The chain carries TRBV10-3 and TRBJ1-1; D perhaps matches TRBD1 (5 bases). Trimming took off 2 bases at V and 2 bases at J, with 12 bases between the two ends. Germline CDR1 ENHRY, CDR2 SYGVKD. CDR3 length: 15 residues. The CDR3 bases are TGTGCCATCAGTGAGAGCCGGGACGCCAACACTGAAGCTTTCTTT. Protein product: CAISESRDANTEAFF.

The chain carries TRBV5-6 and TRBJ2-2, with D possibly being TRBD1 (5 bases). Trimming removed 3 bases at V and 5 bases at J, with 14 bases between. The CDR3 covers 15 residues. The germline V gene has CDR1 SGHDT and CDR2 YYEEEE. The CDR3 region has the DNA TGTGCCAGCAGCTACGGACAATTCGGAACCGGGGAGCTGTTTTTT. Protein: CASSYGQFGTGELFF.

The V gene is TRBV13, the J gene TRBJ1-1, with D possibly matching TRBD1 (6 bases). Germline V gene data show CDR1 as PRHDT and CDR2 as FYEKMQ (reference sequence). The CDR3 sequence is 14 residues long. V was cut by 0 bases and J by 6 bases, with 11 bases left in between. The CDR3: CASSLGPDRSEAFF. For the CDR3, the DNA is TGTGCCAGCAGCTTAGGCCCCGACAGGTCTGAAGCTTTCTTT.

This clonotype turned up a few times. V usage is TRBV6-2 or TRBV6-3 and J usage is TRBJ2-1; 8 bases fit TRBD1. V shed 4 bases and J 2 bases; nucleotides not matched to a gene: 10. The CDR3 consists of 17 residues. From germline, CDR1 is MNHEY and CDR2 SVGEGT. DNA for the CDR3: TGTGCCAGCAGTTTTCGGACAGGGCCCCCGCCCTACAATGAGCAGTTCTTC. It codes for CASSFRTGPPPYNEQFF.

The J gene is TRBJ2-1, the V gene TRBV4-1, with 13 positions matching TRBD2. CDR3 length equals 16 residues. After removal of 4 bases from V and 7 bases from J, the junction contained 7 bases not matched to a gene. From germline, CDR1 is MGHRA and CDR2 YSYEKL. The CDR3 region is CASSPGTSGERNEQFF. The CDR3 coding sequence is TGCGCCAGCAGCCCAGGGACTAGCGGGGAACGGAATGAGCAGTTCTTC.

In nucleotides, the CDR3 is TGTGCCAGCAGGTCCCCGGGGGGAGGCACAGATACGCAGTATTTT. It yields the protein CASRSPGGGTDTQYF. This chain links TRBV11-3 with TRBJ2-3, with 7 bases that match TRBD2. The J segment lost 1 base and the V segment lost 6 bases, leaving 7 bases of the junction unmatched. The CDR3 covers 15 residues. CDR1 and CDR2 from the germline V gene are SGHNT and YENEEA. Together with reference TRBV11-3 and TRBJ2-3, the CDR3 gives the full variable domain: EAGVVQSPRYKIIEKKQPVAFWCNPISGHNTLYWYLQNLGQGPELLIRYENEEAVDDSQLPKDRFSAERLKGVDSTLKIQPAELGDSAVYLCASRSPGGGTDTQYFGPGTRLTVL.

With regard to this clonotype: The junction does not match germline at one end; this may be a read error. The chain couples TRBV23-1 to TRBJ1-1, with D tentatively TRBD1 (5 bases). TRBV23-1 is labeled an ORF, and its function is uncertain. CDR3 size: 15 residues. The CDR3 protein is CASSQSGRLNTEAFF. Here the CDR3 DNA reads TGCGCCAGCAGCCAATCGGGACGGCTGAACACTGAAGCTTTCTTT.

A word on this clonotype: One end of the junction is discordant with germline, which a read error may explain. The CDR3 sequence: CASRQGGRDEQFF. In DNA form, the CDR3 reads TGTGCCAGCAGACAAGGGGGTAGAGATGAGCAGTTCTTC. J is TRBJ2-1 and V is TRBV14; D is possibly TRBD1 (6 bases). CDR3 length equals 13 residues. CDR1 and CDR2 (germline): SGHDN, FVKESK.

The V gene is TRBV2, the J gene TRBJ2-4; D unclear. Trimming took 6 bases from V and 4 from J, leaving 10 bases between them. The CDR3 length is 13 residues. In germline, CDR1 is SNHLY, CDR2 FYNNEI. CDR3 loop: CASSGQEKNIQYF. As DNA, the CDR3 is TGTGCCAGCAGCGGCCAGGAAAAAAACATTCAGTACTTC.

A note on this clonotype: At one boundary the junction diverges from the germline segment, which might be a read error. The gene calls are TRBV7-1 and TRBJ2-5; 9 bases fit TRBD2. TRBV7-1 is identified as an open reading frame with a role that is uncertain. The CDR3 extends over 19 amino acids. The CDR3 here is CATSSRAGGETTSTKTQYF. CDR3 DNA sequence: TGTGCCACCAGCTCTCGGGCGGGAGGGGAAACTACCAGTACAAAGACCCAGTACTTC.

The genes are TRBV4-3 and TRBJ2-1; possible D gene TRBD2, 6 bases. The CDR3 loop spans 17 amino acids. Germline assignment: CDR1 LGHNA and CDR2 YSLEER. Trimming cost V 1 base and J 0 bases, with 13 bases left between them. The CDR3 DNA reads TGCGCCAGCAGCCAAGGCCGAGCGGGCCTCTCCTACAATGAGCAGTTCTTC. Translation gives CASSQGRAGLSYNEQFF.

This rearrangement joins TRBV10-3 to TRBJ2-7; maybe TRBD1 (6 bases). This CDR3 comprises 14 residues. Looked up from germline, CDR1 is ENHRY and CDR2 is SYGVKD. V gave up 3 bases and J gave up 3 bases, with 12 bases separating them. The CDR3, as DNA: TGTGCCATCAGTGACGGACAGCAATACTACGAGCAGTACTTC. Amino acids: CAISDGQQYYEQYF.

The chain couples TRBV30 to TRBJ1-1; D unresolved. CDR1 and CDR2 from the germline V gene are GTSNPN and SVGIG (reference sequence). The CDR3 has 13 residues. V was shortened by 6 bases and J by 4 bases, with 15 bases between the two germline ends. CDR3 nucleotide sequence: TGTGCCTGCATACTTACGGGATCCACTGAAGCTTTCTTT. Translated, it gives CACILTGSTEAFF.

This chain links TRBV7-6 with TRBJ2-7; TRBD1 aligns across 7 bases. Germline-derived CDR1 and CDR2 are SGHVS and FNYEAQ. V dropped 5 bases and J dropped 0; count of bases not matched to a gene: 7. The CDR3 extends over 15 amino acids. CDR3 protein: CASSPEGAPSYEQYV. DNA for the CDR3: TGTGCCAGCAGCCCCGAGGGGGCCCCCTCCTACGAGCAGTACGTC.

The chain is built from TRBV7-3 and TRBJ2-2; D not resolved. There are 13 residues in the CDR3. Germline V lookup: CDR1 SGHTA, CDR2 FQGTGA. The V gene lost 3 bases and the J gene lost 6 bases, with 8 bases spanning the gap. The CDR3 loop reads CASSFPFSGELFF. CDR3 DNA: TGTGCCAGCAGCTTTCCGTTCTCCGGGGAGCTGTTTTTT. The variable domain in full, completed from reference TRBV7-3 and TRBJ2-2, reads GAGVSQTPSNKVTEKGKYVELRCDPISGHTALYWYRQSLGQGPEFLIYFQGTGAADDSGLPNDRFFAVRPEGSVSTLKIQRTERGDSAVYLCASSFPFSGELFFGEGSRLTVL.

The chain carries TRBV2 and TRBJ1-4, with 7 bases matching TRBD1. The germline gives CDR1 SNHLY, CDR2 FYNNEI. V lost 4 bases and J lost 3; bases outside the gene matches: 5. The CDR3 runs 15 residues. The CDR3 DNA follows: TGTGCCAGCAGTGGACAGGGTACGCCTAATGAAAAACTGTTTTTT. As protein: CASSGQGTPNEKLFF.

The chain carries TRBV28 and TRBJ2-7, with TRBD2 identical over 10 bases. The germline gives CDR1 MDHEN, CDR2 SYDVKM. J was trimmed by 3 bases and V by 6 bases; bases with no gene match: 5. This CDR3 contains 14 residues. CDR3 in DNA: TGTGCCAGCAGAACTAGCGGGACATACTACGAGCAGTACTTC. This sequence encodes CASRTSGTYYEQYF.

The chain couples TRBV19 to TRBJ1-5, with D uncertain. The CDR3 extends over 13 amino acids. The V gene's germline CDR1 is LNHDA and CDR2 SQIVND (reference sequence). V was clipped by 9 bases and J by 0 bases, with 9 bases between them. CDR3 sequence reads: CASTEYSNQPQHF. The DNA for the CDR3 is TGTGCCAGCACAGAGTATAGCAATCAGCCCCAGCATTTT.